These T cell receptor beta chains were read from a single sample in a study of cytomegalovirus exposure and HLA in healthy donors. TCRdb's copy holds only in-frame clones and misses some; the assay was immunoSEQ multiplex PCR. The sample has under 200,000 clones, just over 75% seen once. Sequencing was carried out using PBMCs. The source of these receptors is a woman under 40 in good health and CMV-seropositive. CDR3s leave out the opening cysteine and the closing phenylalanine or tryptophan.

J gene: TRBJ2-3; V gene: TRBV4-3; CDR3 protein: ASSQGSGGGADTQY
J gene: TRBJ1-2; V gene: TRBV30; CDR3 protein: AWSFAGWDDGYT
J gene: TRBJ2-4; V gene: TRBV28; CDR3 protein: ASSLSGFGNIQY
J gene: TRBJ2-5; V gene: TRBV5-6; CDR3 protein: ASSMGLSSQETQY
J gene: TRBJ2-7; V gene: TRBV5-1; CDR3 protein: ASSPGGTGGYEQY
J gene: TRBJ2-7; V gene: TRBV7-6; CDR3 protein: ASSQTGQTLQQY
J gene: TRBJ1-1; V gene: TRBV7-2; CDR3 protein: ASSPSGTPTAF
J gene: TRBJ1-5; V gene: TRBV6-5; CDR3 protein: ASSYGRNQPQH
J gene: TRBJ2-7; V gene: TRBV7-9; CDR3 protein: ASSFGSREQY
J gene: TRBJ2-2; V gene: TRBV11-3; CDR3 protein: ASSPGLRNTGELF
J gene: TRBJ1-6; V gene: TRBV28; CDR3 protein: ASSFRQTNNSPLH
J gene: TRBJ1-1; V gene: TRBV6-5; CDR3 protein: ASSVLGQMNTEAF
J gene: TRBJ2-7; V gene: TRBV28; CDR3 protein: ASSLWGQGAFYEQY
J gene: TRBJ2-3; V gene: TRBV5-1; CDR3 protein: ASSASSGASSTQY
J gene: TRBJ2-7; V gene: TRBV6-1; CDR3 protein: ASRETGAYEQY
J gene: TRBJ1-1; V gene: TRBV19; CDR3 protein: ATEDRGVTEAF
J gene: TRBJ2-5; V gene: TRBV29-1; CDR3 protein: SVERRLAGQETQY
J gene: TRBJ2-2; V gene: TRBV15; CDR3 protein: ATSASYAGELF
J gene: TRBJ1-1; V gene: TRBV6-6; CDR3 protein: ASSYSNRGNTEAF
J gene: TRBJ1-4; V gene: TRBV5-1; CDR3 protein: ASSRTGLLVDEKLF
J gene: TRBJ1-1; V gene: TRBV5-1; CDR3 protein: ASSLAREVNTEAF
J gene: TRBJ1-1; V gene: TRBV20-1; CDR3 protein: SATDGGEAF
J gene: TRBJ1-2; V gene: TRBV18; CDR3 protein: ASSPGQGAYGYT
J gene: TRBJ2-3; V gene: TRBV5-5; CDR3 protein: ASSNELDFTDTQY
J gene: TRBJ1-4; V gene: TRBV27; CDR3 protein: ASSLWGRVTNEKLF
J gene: TRBJ2-5; V gene: TRBV5-4; CDR3 protein: ASNIRGNQETQY
J gene: TRBJ2-7; V gene: TRBV27; CDR3 protein: ASSLNPQYEQY
J gene: TRBJ1-1; V gene: TRBV7-9; CDR3 protein: SSSYSRSEAF
J gene: TRBJ1-1; V gene: TRBV29-1; CDR3 protein: SVRGRYTEAF
J gene: TRBJ2-1; V gene: TRBV2; CDR3 protein: ASRGSYNEQF
J gene: TRBJ1-1; V gene: TRBV5-6; CDR3 protein: ASSPGQTRNTEAF
J gene: TRBJ2-7; V gene: TRBV4-3; CDR3 protein: ASSHRTGVEQY
J gene: TRBJ2-1; V gene: TRBV25-1; CDR3 protein: ASITNLRRDEQF
J gene: TRBJ1-5; V gene: TRBV6-1; CDR3 protein: ASSPDRGPGQPQH
J gene: TRBJ1-2; V gene: TRBV27; CDR3 protein: ASSSLGTQGYT
J gene: TRBJ2-1; V gene: TRBV9; CDR3 protein: ASSFRQGPLHEQF
J gene: TRBJ1-2; V gene: TRBV5-4; CDR3 protein: ASSLRQGYNYGYT
J gene: TRBJ2-7; V gene: TRBV11-2; CDR3 protein: ASSPQAGESEQY
J gene: TRBJ1-4; V gene: TRBV6-5; CDR3 protein: ASSRRTATNEKLF
J gene: TRBJ1-2; V gene: TRBV6-1; CDR3 protein: ATRQGNYGYT
J gene: TRBJ2-1; V gene: TRBV9; CDR3 protein: ASSPRGMNPYEQF
J gene: TRBJ2-1; V gene: TRBV5-1; CDR3 protein: ASSPNYSGNEQF
J gene: TRBJ2-3; V gene: TRBV18; CDR3 protein: ASSPLPPGGGTDTQY
J gene: TRBJ2-5; V gene: TRBV5-4; CDR3 protein: ASTPAGGLETQY
J gene: TRBJ2-5; V gene: TRBV7-2; CDR3 protein: ASSRYRGPEETQY
J gene: TRBJ2-3; V gene: TRBV6-5; CDR3 protein: ASSYGASGDTQY
J gene: TRBJ1-1; V gene: TRBV9; CDR3 protein: ASSAHSVAGTEAF
J gene: TRBJ1-1; V gene: TRBV5-4; CDR3 protein: ASLGPGQSTEAF
J gene: TRBJ1-4; V gene: TRBV9; CDR3 protein: ASSVGGRTGSNEKLF
J gene: TRBJ1-2; V gene: TRBV5-1; CDR3 protein: ASSSGSGYGYT
J gene: TRBJ2-3; V gene: TRBV9; CDR3 protein: ASSSTGVEDTQY
J gene: TRBJ2-5; V gene: TRBV19; CDR3 protein: ASSVLAGVETQY
J gene: TRBJ1-1; V gene: TRBV9; CDR3 protein: ASSVGHRARGGTGTEAF
J gene: TRBJ1-3; V gene: TRBV5-6; CDR3 protein: ASSLLDRGGNTIY
J gene: TRBJ1-4; V gene: TRBV7-9; CDR3 protein: ASTPRAGEKLF